This T cell receptor (beta chain) was observed in a study of T cell changes during pregnancy in multiple sclerosis. Here immunoSEQ multiplex PCR was the method, and the copy in TCRdb shows in-frame clones only, minus some. The sample has tens of thousands of clones, around 86% seen once. V lost 5 bases and J lost 5; bases outside the gene matches: 20. The CDR3 runs to 19 residues. Germline assignment: CDR1 MGHRA and CDR2 YSYEKL. The sample here was CD8+ T cells from peripheral blood mononuclear cells, taken in the first trimester of pregnancy. This chain connects TRBV4-1 to TRBJ2-1; 8 nucleotides match TRBD2. This receptor was taken from a female donor in good health, enrolled as a control in a pregnancy study. CDR3 sequence: CASSEYPGERGRGDNEQFF. In DNA form, the CDR3 reads TGCGCCAGCAGCGAATACCCCGGGGAGCGGGGGAGGGGGGACAATGAGCAGTTCTTC.